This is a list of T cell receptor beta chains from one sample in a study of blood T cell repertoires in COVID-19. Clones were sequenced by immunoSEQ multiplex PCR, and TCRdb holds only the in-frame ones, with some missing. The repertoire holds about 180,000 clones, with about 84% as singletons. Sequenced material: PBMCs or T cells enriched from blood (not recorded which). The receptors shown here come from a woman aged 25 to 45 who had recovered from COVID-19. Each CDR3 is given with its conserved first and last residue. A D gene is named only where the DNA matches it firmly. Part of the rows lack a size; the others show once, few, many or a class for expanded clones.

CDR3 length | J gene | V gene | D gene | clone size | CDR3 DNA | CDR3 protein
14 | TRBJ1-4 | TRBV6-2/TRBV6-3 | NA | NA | TGTGCCAGCAGCCGCAGAGGAGGGGATGAAAAACTGTTTTTT | CASSRRGGDEKLFF
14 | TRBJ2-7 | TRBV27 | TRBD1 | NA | TGTGCCAGCAGAGACCGGACAGGGTTGTACGAGCAGTACTTC | CASRDRTGLYEQYF
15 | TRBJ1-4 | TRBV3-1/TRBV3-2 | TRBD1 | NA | TGTGCCAGCAGCCCCAGGTTTCAGGGGGAAGAAAAACTGTTTTTT | CASSPRFQGEEKLFF
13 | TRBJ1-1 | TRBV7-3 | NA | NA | TGTGCCAGCAGCTTATCCGCGTTAACTGAAGCTTTCTTT | CASSLSALTEAFF
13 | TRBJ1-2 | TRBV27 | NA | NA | TGTGCCAGCAGCCCCCGGGGGGCGGGCGGCTACACCTTC | CASSPRGAGGYTF
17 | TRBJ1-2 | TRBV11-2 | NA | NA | TGTGCCAGCAGCTTAGTTGGGGCACAGGGAGCTAACTATGGCTACACCTTC | CASSLVGAQGANYGYTF
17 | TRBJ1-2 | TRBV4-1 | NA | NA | TGCGCCAGCAGCCAAGATCCCCGGGCCCCGGGAGGCTATGGCTACACCTTC | CASSQDPRAPGGYGYTF
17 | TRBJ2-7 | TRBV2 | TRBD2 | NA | TGTGCCAGCCTCGGGTCGGATGAAACCGGGACTAGATACGAGCAGTACTTC | CASLGSDETGTRYEQYF
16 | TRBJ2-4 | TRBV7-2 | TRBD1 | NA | TGTGCCAGCAGCTTAGGGACAGGGAACCAAAAAAACATTCAGTACTTC | CASSLGTGNQKNIQYF
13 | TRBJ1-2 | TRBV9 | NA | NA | TGTGCCAGCAGCGTAGCTAACAGTTATGGCTACACCTTC | CASSVANSYGYTF
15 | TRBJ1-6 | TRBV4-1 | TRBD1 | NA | TGCGCCAGCAGCCAACCTGTCAGGGGGAGGTCACCCCTCCACTTT | CASSQPVRGRSPLHF
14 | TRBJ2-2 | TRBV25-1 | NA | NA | TGTGCCAGCAGTTGGAGTGGGGAGACCGGGGAGCTGTTTTTT | CASSWSGETGELFF
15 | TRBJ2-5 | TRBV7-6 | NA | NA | TGTGCCAGCAGCTTAGTCTTCTCGGTTGGAGGGACCCAGTACTTC | CASSLVFSVGGTQYF
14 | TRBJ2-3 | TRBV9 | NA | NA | TGTGCCAGCAAGGAGGGAGAGGGGACAGATACGCAGTATTTT | CASKEGEGTDTQYF
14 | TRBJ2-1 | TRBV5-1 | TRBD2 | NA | TGCGCCAGCAGCTTGGCGGGAGGGAGGGATGAGCAGTTCTTC | CASSLAGGRDEQFF
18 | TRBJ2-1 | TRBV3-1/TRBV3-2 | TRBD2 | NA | TGTGCCAGCAGCCCAAGTGGCGGGAGTCCGCTCTCCTACAATGAGCAGTTCTTC | CASSPSGGSPLSYNEQFF
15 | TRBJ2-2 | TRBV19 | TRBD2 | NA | TGTGCCAGTAGTTCCTGGACTAGCGGAGCCGGGGAGCTGTTTTTT | CASSSWTSGAGELFF
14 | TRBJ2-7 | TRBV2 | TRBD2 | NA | TGTGCCAGCAGCTTGACTAGCGGTTCCTACGAGCAGTACTTC | CASSLTSGSYEQYF
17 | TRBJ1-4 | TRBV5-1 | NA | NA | TGCGCCAGCAGCTTAGGCCGCGAACCAGGGGCTAATGAAAAACTGTTTTTT | CASSLGREPGANEKLFF
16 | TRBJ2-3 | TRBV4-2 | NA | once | TGTGCCAGCAGCGTGCGGGACTCCCGTCGAGCAGATACGCAGTATTTT | CASSVRDSRRADTQYF
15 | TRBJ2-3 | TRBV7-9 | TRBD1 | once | TGTGCCAGCAGGACAGGGGGCGAGGGCACAGATACGCAGTATTTT | CASRTGGEGTDTQYF
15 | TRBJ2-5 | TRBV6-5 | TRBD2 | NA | TGTGCCAGCCGCCTAGCGGGAGGGGTCGGAGAGACCCAGTACTTC | CASRLAGGVGETQYF
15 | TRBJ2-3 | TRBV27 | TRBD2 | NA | TGTGCCAGCAGCACCGGGACTACCGGCACAGATACGCAGTATTTT | CASSTGTTGTDTQYF
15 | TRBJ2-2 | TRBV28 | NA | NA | TGTGCCAGCAGTACGGCGGCTAGAAACACCGGGGAGCTGTTTTTT | CASSTAARNTGELFF
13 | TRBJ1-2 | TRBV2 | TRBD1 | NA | TGTGCCCTCTTTACACAGGGGAGCTATGGCTACACCTTC | CALFTQGSYGYTF
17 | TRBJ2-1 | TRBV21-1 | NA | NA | TGTGCCAGCAGCAGTGGGTCAAAGAGCCTGAGGGACAATGAGCAGTTCTTC | CASSSGSKSLRDNEQFF
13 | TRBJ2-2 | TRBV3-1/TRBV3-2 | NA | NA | TGTGCCAGCAGCCAATCTAACACCGGGGAGCTGTTTTTT | CASSQSNTGELFF
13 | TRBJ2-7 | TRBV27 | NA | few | TGTGCCAGCAGTCCCTTGAGAACCTACGAGCAGTACTTC | CASSPLRTYEQYF
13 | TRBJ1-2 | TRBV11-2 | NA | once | TGTGCCAGCAGCCTATCGACAGGTTTGGGGTACACCTTC | CASSLSTGLGYTF